This T cell receptor (beta chain) emerged from a study of human T cells and chemical hapten exposure. V dropped 3 bases and J dropped 9; count of bases not matched to a gene: 4. The CDR3 consists of 12 residues. Germline assignment: CDR1 SQVTM and CDR2 ANQGSEA. This clonotype was recorded many times. The time point was: patch test 1, 2 weeks after DPC sensitization. Treatment specified: therapeutic diphenylcyclopropenone sensitization with weekly scalp DPC. Unique molecular identifiers were attached to individual cDNA molecules during library preparation. A single record per CDR3 protein comes from TCRdb applying MiXCR to the RACE reads. The data show around 50,000 distinct CDR3 sequences, less than 9.5% seen once.

This receptor was obtained from a woman between 45 and 65 years old with alopecia areata. Some clones in this sample may be carry-over from other donors' samples. This chain links TRBV29-1 with TRBJ2-1; 8 nucleotides match TRBD2. Material: whole blood, obtained in connection with sensitization to the hapten diphenylcyclopropenone (DPC). In nucleotides, the CDR3 is TGCAGCGTTGATTGGCGGGAGGTTGAGCAGTTCTTC. Protein product: CSVDWREVEQFF.